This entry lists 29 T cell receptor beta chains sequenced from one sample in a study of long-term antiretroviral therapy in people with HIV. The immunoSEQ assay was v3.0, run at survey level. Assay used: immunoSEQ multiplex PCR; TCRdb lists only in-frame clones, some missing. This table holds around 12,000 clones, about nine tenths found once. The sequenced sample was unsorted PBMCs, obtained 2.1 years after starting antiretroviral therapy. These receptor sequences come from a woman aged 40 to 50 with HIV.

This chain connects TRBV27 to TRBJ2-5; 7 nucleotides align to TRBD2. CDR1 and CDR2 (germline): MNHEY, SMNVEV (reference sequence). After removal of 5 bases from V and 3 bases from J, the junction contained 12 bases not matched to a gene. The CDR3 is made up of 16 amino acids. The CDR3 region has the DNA TGTGCCAGCAGTCCCGCCCGCCGGGCGGGGGAAGAGACCCAGTACTTC. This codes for CASSPARRAGEETQYF.

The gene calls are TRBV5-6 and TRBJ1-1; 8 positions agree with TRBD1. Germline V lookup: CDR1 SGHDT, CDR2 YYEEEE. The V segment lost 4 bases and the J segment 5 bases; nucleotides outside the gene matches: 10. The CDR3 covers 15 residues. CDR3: CASSPLRGQATEAFF. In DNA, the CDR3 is TGTGCCAGCAGCCCGCTCAGGGGGCAAGCGACTGAAGCTTTCTTT.

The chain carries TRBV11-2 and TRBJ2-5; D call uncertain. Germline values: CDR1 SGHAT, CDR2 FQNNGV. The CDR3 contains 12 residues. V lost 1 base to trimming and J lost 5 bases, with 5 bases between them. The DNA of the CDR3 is TGTGCCAGCAGCTTAGGGATCGAGACCCAGTACTTC. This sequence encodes CASSLGIETQYF.

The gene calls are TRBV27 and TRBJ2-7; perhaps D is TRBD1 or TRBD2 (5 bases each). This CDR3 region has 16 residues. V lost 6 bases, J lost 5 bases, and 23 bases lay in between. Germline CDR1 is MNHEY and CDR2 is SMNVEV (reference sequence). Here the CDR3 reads CASRFIPGRYTHEQYF. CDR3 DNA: TGTGCCAGCAGATTTATACCGGGACGCTACACCCACGAGCAGTACTTC.

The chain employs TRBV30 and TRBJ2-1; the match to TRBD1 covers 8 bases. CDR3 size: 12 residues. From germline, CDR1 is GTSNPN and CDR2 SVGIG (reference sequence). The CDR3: CAHGQGYNEQFF. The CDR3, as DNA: TGTGCACACGGACAGGGCTACAATGAGCAGTTCTTC.

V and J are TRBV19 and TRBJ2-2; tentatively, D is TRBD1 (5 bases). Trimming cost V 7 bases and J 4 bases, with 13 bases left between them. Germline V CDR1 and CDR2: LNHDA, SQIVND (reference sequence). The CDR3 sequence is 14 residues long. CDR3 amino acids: CASMGQGSTGELFF. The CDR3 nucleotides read TGTGCCAGTATGGGTCAGGGTAGCACCGGGGAGCTGTTTTTT.

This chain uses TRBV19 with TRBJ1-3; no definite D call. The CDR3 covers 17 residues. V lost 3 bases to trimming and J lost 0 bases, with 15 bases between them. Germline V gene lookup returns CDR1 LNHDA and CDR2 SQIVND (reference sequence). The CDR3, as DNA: TGTGCCAGTAGTATGCGGGCAGCCTCATACTCTGGAAACACCATATATTTT. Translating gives CASSMRAASYSGNTIYF.

CDR3 sequence: CASSPQGKDFDEQYF. CDR3 bases: TGTGCCAGCTCACCTCAGGGGAAGGATTTCGACGAGCAGTACTTC. The chain links TRBV18 to TRBJ2-7, with D possibly TRBD1 on 6 matching bases. The CDR3 consists of 15 residues. Germline V gene data show CDR1 as KGHSH and CDR2 as LQKENI. The V end lost 3 bases, the J end lost 5 bases, and 17 bases lay between the germline ends.

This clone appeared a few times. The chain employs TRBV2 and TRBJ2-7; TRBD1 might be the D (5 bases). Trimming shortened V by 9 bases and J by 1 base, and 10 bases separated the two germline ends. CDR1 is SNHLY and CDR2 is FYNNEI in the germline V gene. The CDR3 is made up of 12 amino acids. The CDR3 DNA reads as TGTGCCAGTGTCAGGGATTCCTACGAGCAGTACTTC. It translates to CASVRDSYEQYF.

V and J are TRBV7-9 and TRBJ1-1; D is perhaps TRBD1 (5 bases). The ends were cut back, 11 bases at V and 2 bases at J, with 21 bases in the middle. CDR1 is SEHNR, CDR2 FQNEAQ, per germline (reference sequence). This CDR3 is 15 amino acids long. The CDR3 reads CAVRAGAMGNTEAFF. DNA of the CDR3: TGTGCCGTTAGGGCCGGGGCGATGGGAAACACTGAAGCTTTCTTT.

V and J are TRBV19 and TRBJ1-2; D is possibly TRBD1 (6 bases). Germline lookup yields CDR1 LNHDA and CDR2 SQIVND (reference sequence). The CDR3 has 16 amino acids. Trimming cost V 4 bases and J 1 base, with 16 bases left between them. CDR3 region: CASSTWGRQRNYGYTF. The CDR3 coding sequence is TGTGCCAGTAGTACATGGGGGCGCCAACGTAACTATGGCTACACCTTC.

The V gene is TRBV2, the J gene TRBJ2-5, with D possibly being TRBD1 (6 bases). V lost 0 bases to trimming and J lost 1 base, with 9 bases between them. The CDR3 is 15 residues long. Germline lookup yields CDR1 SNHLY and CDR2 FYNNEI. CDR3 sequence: CASSEATRGQETQYF. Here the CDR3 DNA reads TGTGCCAGCAGTGAAGCCACCAGGGGCCAAGAGACCCAGTACTTC. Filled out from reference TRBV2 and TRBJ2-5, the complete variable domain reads EPEVTQTPSHQVTQMGQEVILRCVPISNHLYFYWYRQILGQKVEFLVSFYNNEISEKSEIFDDQFSVERPDGSNFTLKIRSTKLEDSAMYFCASSEATRGQETQYFGPGTRLLVL.

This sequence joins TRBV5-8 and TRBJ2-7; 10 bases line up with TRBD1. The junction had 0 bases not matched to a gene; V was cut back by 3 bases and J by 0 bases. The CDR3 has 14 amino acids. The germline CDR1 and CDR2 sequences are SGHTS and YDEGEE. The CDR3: CASSWDRGSYEQYF. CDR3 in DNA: TGTGCCAGCAGCTGGGACAGGGGCTCCTACGAGCAGTACTTC.

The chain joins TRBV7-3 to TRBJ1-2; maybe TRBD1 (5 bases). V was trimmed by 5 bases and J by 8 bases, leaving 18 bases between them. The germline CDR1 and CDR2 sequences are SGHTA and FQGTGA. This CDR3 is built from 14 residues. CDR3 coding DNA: TGTGCCAGCAGCCTCTCCTCAGGGACGGGCGGCTACACCTTC. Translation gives CASSLSSGTGGYTF.

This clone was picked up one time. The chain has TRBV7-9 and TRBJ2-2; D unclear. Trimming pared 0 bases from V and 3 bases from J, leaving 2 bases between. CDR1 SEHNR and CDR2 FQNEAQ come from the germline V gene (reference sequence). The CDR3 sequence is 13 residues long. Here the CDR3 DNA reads TGTGCCAGCAGCTTAGCCGACACCGGGGAGCTGTTTTTT. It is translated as CASSLADTGELFF.

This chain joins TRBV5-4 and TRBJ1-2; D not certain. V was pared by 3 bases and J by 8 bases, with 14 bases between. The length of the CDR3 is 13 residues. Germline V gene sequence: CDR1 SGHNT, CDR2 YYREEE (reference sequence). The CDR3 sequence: CASSSGMTRGYTF. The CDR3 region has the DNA TGTGCCAGCAGCTCTGGGATGACGAGGGGCTACACCTTC.

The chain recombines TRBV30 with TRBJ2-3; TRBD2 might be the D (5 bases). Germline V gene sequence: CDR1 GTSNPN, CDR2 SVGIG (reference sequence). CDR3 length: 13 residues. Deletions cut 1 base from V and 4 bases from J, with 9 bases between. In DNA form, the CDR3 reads TGTGCCTGGAGTGGAGCCGGGGCAGATACGCAGTATTTT. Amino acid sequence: CAWSGAGADTQYF.

CDR3 amino acids: CASSFGRLAGKPQHF. The CDR3 bases are TGTGCCAGCAGCTTTGGCAGGTTGGCAGGGAAGCCCCAGCATTTT. V is TRBV7-2 and J is TRBJ1-5, with D perhaps TRBD1 (5 bases). Trimming pared 3 bases from V and 8 bases from J, leaving 17 bases between. From germline, CDR1 is SGHTA and CDR2 FQGNSA. There are 15 residues in the CDR3.

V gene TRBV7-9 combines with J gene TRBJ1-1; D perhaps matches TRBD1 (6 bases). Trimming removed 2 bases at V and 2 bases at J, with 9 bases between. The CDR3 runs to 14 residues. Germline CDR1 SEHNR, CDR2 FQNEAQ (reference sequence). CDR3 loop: CASSLRGINTEAFF. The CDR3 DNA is TGTGCCAGCAGCTTAAGGGGGATCAACACTGAAGCTTTCTTT.

The CDR3 DNA sequence: TGCAGCGTTCGACAGGGGGACGTCGGCGAGCAGTACTTC. The encoded protein is CSVRQGDVGEQYF. The chain recombines TRBV29-1 with TRBJ2-7, with TRBD1 identical over 9 bases. Germline trimming cut 5 bases from V and 6 bases from J; bases unmatched to any gene: 8. CDR3 length: 13 amino acids. The V gene's germline CDR1 is SQVTM and CDR2 ANQGSEA.

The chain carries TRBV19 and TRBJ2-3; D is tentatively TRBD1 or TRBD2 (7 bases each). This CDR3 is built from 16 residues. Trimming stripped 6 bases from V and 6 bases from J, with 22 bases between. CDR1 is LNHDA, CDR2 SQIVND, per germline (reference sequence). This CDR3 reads CASSPMGRGLVDTQYF. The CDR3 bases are TGTGCCAGTAGCCCAATGGGGAGGGGGCTTGTCGATACGCAGTATTTT.

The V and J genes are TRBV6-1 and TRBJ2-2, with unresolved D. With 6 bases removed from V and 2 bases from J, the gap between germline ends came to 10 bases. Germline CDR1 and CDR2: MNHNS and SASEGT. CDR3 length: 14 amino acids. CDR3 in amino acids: CASRAAFNTGELFF. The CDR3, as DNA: TGTGCCAGCAGGGCAGCGTTTAACACCGGGGAGCTGTTTTTT.

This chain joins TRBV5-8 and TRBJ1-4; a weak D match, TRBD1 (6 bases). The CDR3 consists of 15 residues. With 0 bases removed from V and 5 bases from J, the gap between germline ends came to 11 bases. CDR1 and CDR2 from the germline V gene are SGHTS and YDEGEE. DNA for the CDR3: TGTGCCAGCAGCTTGGGCCAGGGGATGAATGAAAAACTGTTTTTT. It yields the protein CASSLGQGMNEKLFF.

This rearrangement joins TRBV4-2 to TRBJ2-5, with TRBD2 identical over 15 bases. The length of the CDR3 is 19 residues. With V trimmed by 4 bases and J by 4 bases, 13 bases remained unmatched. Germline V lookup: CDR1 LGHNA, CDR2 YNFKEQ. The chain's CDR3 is CASSPRGLAGGGQRETQYF. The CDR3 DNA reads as TGTGCCAGCAGCCCCCGGGGACTAGCGGGGGGAGGACAGCGAGAGACCCAGTACTTC.

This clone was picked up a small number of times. This CDR3 reads CASSFRDRGLSNTEAFF. The CDR3 region has the DNA TGCGCCAGCAGCTTCCGGGACAGGGGGCTGTCGAACACTGAAGCTTTCTTT. The chain employs TRBV5-1 and TRBJ1-1; 12 nucleotides line up with TRBD1. This CDR3 region has 17 residues. CDR1 is SGHRS and CDR2 is YFSETQ in the germline V gene. Losses at the gene ends were 2 bases for V and 1 base for J; bases not matched to a gene: 6.

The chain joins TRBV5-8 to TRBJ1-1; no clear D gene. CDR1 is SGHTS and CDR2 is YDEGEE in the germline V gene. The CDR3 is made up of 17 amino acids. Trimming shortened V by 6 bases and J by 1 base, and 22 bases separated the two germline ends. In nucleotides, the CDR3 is TGTGCCAGCACCAACCCCACCAGCCTATTGCGGAACACTGAAGCTTTCTTT. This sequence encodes CASTNPTSLLRNTEAFF.

CDR3 nucleotide sequence: TGTGCCAGCAGTCGAATCGGGGGAGTGGGCAATCAGCCCCAGCATTTT. It codes for CASSRIGGVGNQPQHF. The gene calls are TRBV2 and TRBJ1-5; D might be TRBD1 (5 bases). The length of the CDR3 is 16 residues. Germline-derived CDR1 and CDR2 are SNHLY and FYNNEI. Trimming took 5 bases from V and 2 from J, leaving 16 bases between them.

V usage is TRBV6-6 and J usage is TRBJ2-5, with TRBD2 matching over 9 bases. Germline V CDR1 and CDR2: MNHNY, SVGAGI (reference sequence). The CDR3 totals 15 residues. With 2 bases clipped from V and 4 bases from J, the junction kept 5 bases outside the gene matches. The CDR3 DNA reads TGTGCCAGCAGTTACCGCGGGGGGGAAGGAGAGACCCAGTACTTC. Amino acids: CASSYRGGEGETQYF.

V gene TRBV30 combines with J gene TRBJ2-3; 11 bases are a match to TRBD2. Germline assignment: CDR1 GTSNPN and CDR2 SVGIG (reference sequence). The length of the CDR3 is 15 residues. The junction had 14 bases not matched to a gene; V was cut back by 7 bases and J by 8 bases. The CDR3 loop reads CASTTSGAVVGTQYF. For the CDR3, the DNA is TGTGCCTCCACGACTAGCGGGGCGGTTGTTGGTACGCAGTATTTT.